This entry concerns a single T cell receptor (beta chain). Its antigen is still unknown. The sample originates from a study of T cells in narcolepsy. Findings of the study overall: Reportedly, autoreactive clonotypes were serially detected in patients' blood but not controls'. HCRT-specific and TRIB2-specific autoreactive clonotypes appeared among same-patient CSF and blood CD4+ clonotypes. Some memory CD4+ repertoires had no autoreactive clone sequences.

The CDR3 runs 14 residues. With 6 bases removed from V and 1 base from J, the gap between germline ends came to 13 bases. From germline, CDR1 is MNHEY and CDR2 SMNVEV (reference sequence). Sequencing used immunoSEQ multiplex PCR; TCRdb keeps in-frame clones, though not all of them. Of just under 30,000 clones listed, 80% to 90% were seen once; the top ten hold approximately 0.9%. This chain joins TRBV27 and TRBJ2-7, with D possibly TRBD1 on 5 matching bases. The TCR comes from a human donor in good health. Sequencing was done on a sample of memory (CD45RA-) CD4+ T cells from blood. The CDR3 DNA sequence: TGTGCCAGCAGCCCCCGTGGACAATCCTACGAGCAGTACTTC. Translating gives CASSPRGQSYEQYF.